This entry lists 27 T cell receptor beta chains sequenced from one sample in a study of blood T cell repertoires in COVID-19. Method: immunoSEQ multiplex PCR; TCRdb's copy keeps in-frame clones and lacks some. The table has hundreds of thousands of clones, around 91% seen once; the top ten hold less than 3.5%. Sequenced input: peripheral blood. The source of these receptors is a woman aged 18-30 years who had recovered from COVID-19.

This chain links TRBV2 with TRBJ2-1; 10 bases align to TRBD1. CDR3 size: 13 residues. The J segment lost 7 bases and the V segment lost 7 bases, leaving 4 bases of the junction unmatched. The V gene's germline CDR1 is SNHLY and CDR2 FYNNEI. CDR3 nucleotide sequence: TGTGCCAGCAACGGACAGGGGGTTAATGAGCAGTTCTTC. It specifies CASNGQGVNEQFF.

V gene TRBV5-8 combines with J gene TRBJ1-4; D possibly corresponds to TRBD1 (6 bases). Trimming stripped 1 base from V and 8 bases from J, with 18 bases between. Germline CDR1 reads SGHTS; CDR2 reads YDEGEE. There are 16 residues in the CDR3. CDR3 coding DNA: TGTGCCAGCAGCTTGTGGGCAGGGGCTTTAGGGGAAAAACTGTTTTTT. Encoded protein: CASSLWAGALGEKLFF. Drawing the rest from reference TRBV5-8 and TRBJ1-4, the complete variable domain is EAGVTQSPTHLIKTRGQQATLRCSPISGHTSVYWYQQALGLGLQFLLWYDEGEERNRGNFPPRFSGRQFPNYSSELNVNALELEDSALYLCASSLWAGALGEKLFFGSGTQLSVL.

The V and J genes are TRBV7-2 and TRBJ2-1, with 8 bases matching TRBD2. CDR3 length equals 15 residues. The J segment lost 4 bases and the V segment lost 5 bases, leaving 7 bases of the junction unmatched. In germline, CDR1 is SGHTA, CDR2 FQGNSA. CDR3 bases: TGTGCCAGCAGCATCCTAGCGGGTCAATACAATGAGCAGTTCTTC. As protein: CASSILAGQYNEQFF.

The chain uses TRBV5-6 and TRBJ2-7; TRBD2 matches 9 bases. Looked up from germline, CDR1 is SGHDT and CDR2 is YYEEEE. The CDR3 has 15 amino acids. V was clipped by 4 bases and J by 4 bases; unmatched bases: 9. CDR3 residues: CASSPAGGVRYEQYV. The DNA for the CDR3 is TGTGCCAGCAGCCCAGCGGGAGGAGTGAGATACGAGCAGTACGTC.

This clone has a single count. The V and J genes are TRBV10-3 and TRBJ2-3; TRBD2 matches at 8 bases. Trimming took 2 bases from V and 2 from J; bases not matched to a gene: 12. This CDR3 is built from 18 residues. Germline V CDR1 and CDR2: ENHRY, SYGVKD. The CDR3 region is CAISEDVVSGTHTDTQYF. The CDR3 nucleotides are TGTGCCATCAGTGAGGATGTTGTTAGCGGGACCCACACAGATACGCAGTATTTT.

This chain connects TRBV5-4 to TRBJ2-7; 7 bases are a match to TRBD2. Looked up from germline, CDR1 is SGHNT and CDR2 is YYREEE (reference sequence). CDR3 length: 15 amino acids. With V trimmed by 5 bases and J by 3 bases, 11 bases remained unmatched. This CDR3 is CASSSGTRGSYEQYV. CDR3 nucleotides: TGTGCCAGCAGTTCCGGGACGCGGGGGAGCTACGAGCAGTACGTC.

The count of this clone is one. The gene calls are TRBV19 and TRBJ1-5; D is unclear. This CDR3 region has 15 residues. Germline lookup yields CDR1 LNHDA and CDR2 SQIVND (reference sequence). V lost 3 bases and J 1 base, leaving 10 bases between the germline ends. CDR3 sequence reads: CASSIGGLSNQPQHF. The CDR3 region has the DNA TGTGCCAGTAGTATTGGCGGGCTAAGCAATCAGCCCCAGCATTTT.

The chain couples TRBV19 to TRBJ2-1; 7 nucleotides line up with TRBD1. V lost 2 bases, J lost 6 bases, and 1 base stayed unmatched. CDR3 length: 13 residues. The germline V gene encodes CDR1 LNHDA and CDR2 SQIVND (reference sequence). CDR3 sequence reads: CASSIRTGNEQFF. Written as DNA, the CDR3 is TGTGCCAGTAGTATACGGACAGGCAATGAGCAGTTCTTC.

V gene TRBV29-1 combines with J gene TRBJ2-1; 14 bases are shared with TRBD2. V was pared by 3 bases and J by 7 bases, with 2 bases of the junction left unmatched. The CDR3 covers 14 residues. The germline V gene encodes CDR1 SQVTM and CDR2 ANQGSEA. The CDR3 sequence: CSVEGLAGVNEQFF. CDR3 nucleotides: TGCAGCGTTGAGGGACTAGCGGGAGTGAATGAGCAGTTCTTC.

V usage is TRBV7-9 and J usage is TRBJ1-4; 10 nucleotides line up with TRBD1. V lost 4 bases to trimming and J lost 8 bases; unmatched junction nucleotides: 4. The germline gives CDR1 SEHNR, CDR2 FQNEAQ (reference sequence). There are 14 residues in the CDR3. DNA for the CDR3: TGTGCCAGCAGCTACCGGGACAGGGGAGAAAAACTGTTTTTT. Protein: CASSYRDRGEKLFF.

The gene calls are TRBV5-1 and TRBJ2-3, with 9 bases lining up with TRBD2. This CDR3 is built from 16 residues. Germline V CDR1 and CDR2: SGHRS, YFSETQ. With 4 bases clipped from V and 3 bases from J, the junction kept 9 bases outside the gene matches. The CDR3 coding sequence is TGCGCCAGCAGCATTAGCGGGAGAGGAGCGACAGATACGCAGTATTTT. The encoded protein is CASSISGRGATDTQYF.

This clone was detected only a few times. This chain joins TRBV20-1 and TRBJ2-3, with D uncertain. Germline assignment: CDR1 DFQATT and CDR2 SNEGSKA (reference sequence). This CDR3 has 11 residues. The germline V and J ends were trimmed by 4 bases and 4 bases, with 6 bases remaining between them. The CDR3 loop reads CSATPADTQYF. DNA of the CDR3: TGCAGTGCTACCCCAGCAGATACGCAGTATTTT.

The CDR3 here is CASGFGAEYEQYV. The CDR3 DNA reads TGTGCCAGCGGTTTTGGAGCGGAGTACGAGCAGTACGTC. The V gene is TRBV6-6, the J gene TRBJ2-7, with D maybe TRBD2 (5 bases). The V gene's germline CDR1 is MNHNY and CDR2 SVGAGI (reference sequence). Trimming shortened V by 8 bases and J by 4 bases, and 15 bases separated the two germline ends. This CDR3 region has 13 residues.

The rearrangement links TRBV6-5 to TRBJ1-2; 9 bases match TRBD1. The CDR3 has 13 amino acids. V lost 7 bases and J lost 6; bases outside the gene matches: 6. Germline V gene sequence: CDR1 MNHEY, CDR2 SVGAGI. This CDR3 is CASKTTGGDGYTF. The DNA of the CDR3 is TGTGCCAGCAAAACTACAGGGGGCGATGGCTACACCTTC.

The genes are TRBV11-2 and TRBJ2-1; 13 bases are a match to TRBD2. CDR1 is SGHAT and CDR2 is FQNNGV in the germline V gene. CDR3 length: 16 residues. The J segment lost 6 bases and the V segment lost 1 base, leaving 3 bases of the junction unmatched. The CDR3 DNA follows: TGTGCCAGCAGCTTAGGACTAGCGGGAGGCCTCAATGAGCAGTTCTTC. It is translated as CASSLGLAGGLNEQFF.

The chain combines TRBV3-1 (or the pseudogene TRBV3-2) with TRBJ2-3; 12 bases match TRBD2. The CDR3 sequence is 16 residues long. V trimming: 3 bases; J trimming: 1 base; junction bases outside the gene matches: 2. Germline V gene data show CDR1 as LGHDT and CDR2 as YNNKEL (reference sequence). The CDR3 nucleotides are TGTGCCAGCAGCCAGGGGACTAGCGGGCGCACAGATACGCAGTATTTT. Its translation: CASSQGTSGRTDTQYF.

The rearrangement uses TRBV5-1 and TRBJ2-1; 9 bases line up with TRBD1. The CDR3 extends over 14 amino acids. Trimming removed 4 bases from V and 8 bases from J; junction bases left unmatched: 7. Germline V lookup: CDR1 SGHRS, CDR2 YFSETQ. The CDR3 coding sequence is TGCGCCAGCAGCGTCGGACAGGGGATCGATGAGCAGTTCTTC. It yields the protein CASSVGQGIDEQFF.

This clone is a singleton in its sample. The chain recombines TRBV19 with TRBJ2-1, with a possible D match to TRBD1 (6 bases). CDR3 length: 13 residues. The germline V gene has CDR1 LNHDA and CDR2 SQIVND (reference sequence). Between the trimmed V and J ends, which lost 6 bases and 6 bases, there was a span of 12 bases. CDR3 sequence (DNA): TGTGCCAGTAGGAGACAGGATTTCAATGAGCAGTTCTTC. This codes for CASRRQDFNEQFF.

CDR3: CASSLPADEQFF. In nucleotides, the CDR3 is TGCGCCAGCAGCTTGCCGGCGGATGAGCAGTTCTTC. The J gene is TRBJ2-1, the V gene TRBV5-1; D is uncertain. The CDR3 runs 12 residues. The germline V gene has CDR1 SGHRS and CDR2 YFSETQ. Trimming pared 1 base from V and 8 bases from J, leaving 7 bases between.

The gene calls are TRBV27 and TRBJ1-5; 8 bases map to TRBD1. The CDR3 consists of 14 residues. Germline CDR1 and CDR2: MNHEY and SMNVEV (reference sequence). V shed 3 bases, J shed 6 bases, and the junction held 4 bases outside the gene matches. The CDR3: CASSFAGGGQPQHF. DNA for the CDR3: TGTGCCAGCAGTTTTGCAGGGGGCGGTCAGCCCCAGCATTTT.

The V gene is TRBV30, the J gene TRBJ1-5, with a tentative D call TRBD1 (6 bases). Per germline, CDR1 GTSNPN and CDR2 SVGIG (reference sequence). This CDR3 comprises 14 residues. V was cut by 3 bases and J by 0 bases, with 9 bases left in between. CDR3 in DNA: TGTGCCTGGAGCAGGGGATTTAGCAATCAGCCCCAGCATTTT. This codes for CAWSRGFSNQPQHF.

This clone has just one count. The chain recombines TRBV19 with TRBJ2-2; the D is unclear. The CDR3 spans 14 residues. Germline CDR1 reads LNHDA; CDR2 reads SQIVND (reference sequence). V gave up 3 bases and J gave up 0 bases, with 5 bases separating them. The CDR3 DNA sequence: TGTGCCAGTAGTATCCCAGCGAACACCGGGGAGCTGTTTTTT. Its translation: CASSIPANTGELFF.

CDR3 sequence: CARHRRTRKFYEQYV. The DNA for the CDR3 is TGTGCTCGCCATCGCCGGACTAGAAAATTCTACGAGCAGTACGTC. V and J are TRBV12-5 and TRBJ2-7; TRBD2 agrees at 7 bases. Germline assignment: CDR1 LGHNT and CDR2 FRNRAP. V trimming: 11 bases; J trimming: 3 bases; junction bases outside the gene matches: 16. The length of the CDR3 is 15 residues.

In this sample, this clone turned up once. V gene TRBV19 combines with J gene TRBJ2-1, with D perhaps TRBD1 (5 bases). Between the trimmed V and J ends, which lost 0 bases and 8 bases, there was a span of 14 bases. This CDR3 contains 15 residues. CDR1 is LNHDA, CDR2 SQIVND, per germline (reference sequence). The chain's CDR3 is CASSIDSRWGYEQFF. CDR3 DNA: TGTGCCAGTAGTATAGACTCCCGGTGGGGCTATGAGCAGTTCTTC.

The V and J genes are TRBV27 and TRBJ2-1; 14 bases align to TRBD2. There are 17 residues in the CDR3. The germline gives CDR1 MNHEY, CDR2 SMNVEV (reference sequence). With 5 bases clipped from V and 2 bases from J, the junction kept 5 bases outside the gene matches. Written as DNA, the CDR3 is TGTGCCAGCAGTCCAATGGGACTAGCGGGGGCCTACAATGAGCAGTTCTTC. It translates to CASSPMGLAGAYNEQFF.

This clone was seen only a few times. The V call is TRBV19, the J call TRBJ1-5, with D hard to call. Trimming removed 10 bases from V and 1 base from J, with 17 bases in between. The CDR3 extends over 15 amino acids. Germline V gene lookup returns CDR1 LNHDA and CDR2 SQIVND (reference sequence). The CDR3 sequence is CATQSLATSNQPQHF. CDR3 nucleotide sequence: TGTGCCACTCAGTCCTTGGCCACAAGCAATCAGCCCCAGCATTTT. Supplemented by reference TRBV19 and TRBJ1-5, the full variable domain reads DGGITQSPKYLFRKEGQNVTLSCEQNLNHDAMYWYRQDPGQGLRLIYYSQIVNDFQKGDIAEGYSVSREKKESFPLTVTSAQKNPTAFYLCATQSLATSNQPQHFGDGTRLSIL.

The chain joins TRBV6-5 to TRBJ1-1, with D uncertain. The CDR3 is made up of 10 amino acids. With 6 bases removed from V and 11 bases from J, the gap between germline ends came to 10 bases. Germline-derived CDR1 and CDR2 are MNHEY and SVGAGI. CDR3 sequence: CASRPHWAFF. In nucleotides, the CDR3 is TGTGCCAGCAGGCCTCACTGGGCTTTCTTT.